Listed here is a single T cell receptor beta chain. This clonotype appeared a few times. What antigen it recognizes has not been identified. The sample holds no much larger clone one base away, and base qualities are not on file. This sample is part of a study of identical twins (TCRdb year 2016). Notes on the research overall: To test whether fetal clonotypes persist, this study deep-sequenced TCR alpha and beta repertoires from monozygotic twins, from unrelated adults of various ages, and from cord blood. To rule out contamination, the twin experiments were replicated at different times with different library preparation protocols.

Library method: 5' RACE. TCRdb records Illumina HiSeq 2000 as the sequencer. Template switching introduced a universal primer binding site; the final cDNA contained a unique molecular identifier, enabling accurate counting of TCR cDNA molecules. First-strand cDNA for TCR alpha and beta chains was synthesized from specific primers in the conserved constant-segment region. To control for contamination, every cDNA library carried two barcodes: a SMART-Mk sample barcode plus Illumina barcodes. TruSeq adapter sequences along with Illumina sample barcodes were introduced in two successive PCR steps. Sequencing of the TCR alpha and beta cDNA libraries was done on the Illumina HiSeq platform using custom primers. Per the authors' processing: MiGEC processed the raw reads to extract unique molecular identifiers, while MiXCR was used to determine the CDR3 positions. Recombination models were inferred per individual with the repgenHMM and IGoR tools using an EM algorithm. Shared clonotype analysis was performed with the tcR package in R, normalizing sharing by the product of cloneset sizes. Out-of-frame nonproductive sequences were analyzed to study raw recombination free of thymic and clonal selection effects. Through fastp at Q25 and MiXCR, TCRdb rebuilt clones from the public reads, retaining in-frame beta chains. Each entry is one CDR3 protein sequence, shown with its most common DNA and genes. The V and J calls were determined by TCRdb, not by the authors. The sample includes 550,000 to 700,000 distinct CDR3 sequences, with 9.6% observed a single time. Clones ranked in the top ten supply under 3.5% of the sample.

Every donor in the study was a healthy Caucasian. The twin cohort comprised three pairs of female monozygotic twins, all aged about 18 to 29 years. The RNA used for TCR libraries was isolated from peripheral blood mononuclear cells. Beyond this particular receptor, the publication reports: Excess twin sharing in beta out-of-frame sequences was weaker because fewer shared sequences lowered the signal-to-noise ratio. Invariant T cells such as MAIT and iNKT could partly confound zero-insertion analyses, though diverse VJ usage argued against this for most clonotypes. Because the same donors could not be followed over many years, conclusions were based on cross-sectional statistical analysis. Out-of-frame TCR alpha sharing in monozygotic twins was systematically underestimated by recombination models, whereas sharing between unrelated individuals was in agreement with the recombination models. Compared with coincidental sharing between unrelated individuals, out-of-frame TCR alpha sequences shared between twins showed an excess of sequences with low generation probability. Fewer insertions were carried by abundant cord blood beta clonotypes; a weaker similar trend was observed in young adult naive repertoires, while no such trend was observed in memory repertoires.

According to the germline V gene, CDR1 reads SGHTA and CDR2 reads FQGNSA. The CDR3 measures 15 amino acids from cysteine to phenylalanine. Only the CDR3 part of the read is kept: 45 bases, read in frame from the first base. V gives up 5 bases and J gives up 4 bases, and the segment between their germline ends measures 17 bases. These data also featured in a second study, about yellow fever vaccine responses in identical twins. The second publication reports: The authors reported that the T cell response to vaccination in identical twins appeared partly convergent and partly personalized. In identical twins, the study followed T cell clones that responded to the vaccine with precision.

The sequenced sample consisted of PBMCs. This chain joins TRBV7-2 to TRBJ1-1; a weak D assignment points to TRBD1 (6 bases agree). This receptor was identified in a woman between 18 and 29 years old in good health. The CDR3 region reads CASSPARGGSTEAFF. The nucleotides are TGTGCCAGCAGCCCCGCCCGGGGGGGCTCCACTGAAGCTTTCTTT.